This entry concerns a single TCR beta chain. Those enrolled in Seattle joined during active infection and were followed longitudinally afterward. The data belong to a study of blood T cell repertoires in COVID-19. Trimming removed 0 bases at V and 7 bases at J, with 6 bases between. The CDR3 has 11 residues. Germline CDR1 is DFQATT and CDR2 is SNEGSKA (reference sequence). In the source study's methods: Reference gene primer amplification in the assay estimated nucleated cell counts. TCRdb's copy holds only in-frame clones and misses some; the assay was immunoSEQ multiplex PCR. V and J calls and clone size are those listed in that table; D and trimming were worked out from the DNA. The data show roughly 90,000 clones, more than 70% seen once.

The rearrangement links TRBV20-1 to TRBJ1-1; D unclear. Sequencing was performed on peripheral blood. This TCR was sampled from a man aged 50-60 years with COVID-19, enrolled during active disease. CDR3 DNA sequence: TGCAGTGCTAGAGATGTCATTGAAGCTTTCTTT. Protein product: CSARDVIEAFF.